These 16 T cell receptor delta chains were all obtained from the same sample, sequenced in a study of gamma delta lymphoproliferative disorders and STAT genes. The receptor sequences were amplified from genomic DNA of peripheral blood mononuclear cells. TCRdb applied CATT to the multiplex PCR reads for clone calling. The sample lists 2,300 or so delta-chain clones; about 1.5% were seen once. Specimen: blood. Receptors were obtained from a human donor in good health.

In the case of this clone: With a far larger clone one base away, a read error is the likely cause. Other DNA sequences in this specimen translate into the identical CDR3. The chain has TRDV3 and TRDJ1, with D possibly TRDD3 on 6 matching bases. This CDR3 is 16 amino acids long. V lost 3 bases, J lost 3 bases, and 23 bases lay in between. Per the germline V gene, CDR1 is TVYSNPD and CDR2 is GDNSRS (reference sequence). In DNA, the CDR3 is TGTGCCTTCCCCAAAGGACTGGGAGATATGGCCGATAAACTCATCTTT. Translated, it gives CAFPKGLGDMADKLIF. Drawing the rest from reference TRDV3 and TRDJ1, the complete variable domain is CDKVTQSSPDQTVASGSEVVLLCTYDTVYSNPDLFWYRIRPDYSFQFVFYGDNSRSEGADFTQGRFSVKHILTQKAFHLVISPVRTEDSATYYCAFPKGLGDMADKLIFGKGTRVTVEP.

The rearrangement links TRDV2 to TRDJ1; 11 nucleotides match TRDD3. This CDR3 comprises 17 residues. Per the germline V gene, CDR1 is GEAIGNYY and CDR2 is EKD. V was clipped by 1 base and J by 0 bases; unmatched bases: 6. CDR3 sequence (DNA): TGTGCCTGTGACACTCTACTGGGGGATAAGTACACCGATAAACTCATCTTT. Its protein product is CACDTLLGDKYTDKLIF.

This clone was counted a few times. TCRdb's protein for this DNA is that of a much larger clone and differs from the translation at residue 16, likely a read error; the protein shown is the DNA translation. The chain is built from TRDV1 and TRDJ1, with TRDD3 matching over 11 bases. The V gene's germline CDR1 is TSWWSYY and CDR2 QGS. The CDR3 loop spans 19 amino acids. The CDR3 bases are TGTGCTCTTGGGGAACTGAGCAACTGGGGGATAAGAACGTCCGATAGACTCATCTTT. Translated: CALGELSNWGIRTSDRLIF.

As concerns this clone: It is likely a read error: a sequence one base away is far more abundant. At the DNA level, this CDR3 is encoded by other sequences in the same sample as well. This chain joins TRDV2 and TRDJ1, with 13 bases lining up with TRDD3. V dropped 0 bases and J dropped 5; count of bases not matched to a gene: 11. The CDR3 consists of 18 residues. The germline CDR1 and CDR2 sequences are GEAIGNYY and EKD. The CDR3 loop reads CACDTVITGGYESDKLIF. The DNA for the CDR3 is TGTGCCTGTGACACCGTAATCACTGGGGGATACGAAAGTGATAAACTCATCTTT.

This clone was counted between two and nine times. TCRdb assigns this DNA the protein of a much larger clone, which departs from its translation at residue 11; this likely reflects a read error, and the protein shown comes from translating the DNA. The V call is TRDV1, the J call TRDJ1, with 8 bases that match TRDD3. The V segment lost 2 bases and the J segment 3 bases; nucleotides outside the gene matches: 20. CDR3 length equals 20 residues. Germline-derived CDR1 and CDR2 are TSWWSYY and QGS. The DNA of the CDR3 is TGTGCTCTTGGGGAAGGGGACCTACTCCCCCGGGGGATAGTATCCGATAAACTCATCTTT. Translation: CALGEGDLLPRGIVSDKLIF.

Comment on this clone: The TCRdb record carries a much larger clone's protein, which differs from this DNA's translation at residue 18; a read error is the likely cause, and the protein listed here is the DNA translation. The chain carries TRDV2 and TRDJ1; 11 bases agree with TRDD3. This CDR3 contains 19 residues. Germline CDR1 is GEAIGNYY and CDR2 is EKD. The CDR3 is CACDTVHLGDTQYTDKLTF. The CDR3 nucleotides read TGTGCCTGTGACACCGTTCATCTGGGGGATACTCAGTACACCGATAAACTCACCTTT.

Note on this clone: One base separates it from a far larger clone, so it is likely a read error. The sample holds other DNA sequences that translate to the same CDR3. The chain joins TRDV1 to TRDJ1; 12 nucleotides align to TRDD3. The CDR3 has 25 amino acids. The germline V gene encodes CDR1 TSWWSYY and CDR2 QGS. With 1 base clipped from V and 1 base from J, the junction kept 28 bases outside the gene matches. CDR3 sequence reads: CALGEPRPFLRKLGDTWGGTDKLIF. The CDR3 bases are TGTGCTCTTGGGGAACCTCGACCCTTCCTACGGAAACTGGGGGATACTTGGGGGGGCACCGATAAACTCATCTTT.

This clone turned up a few times. The junction differs from germline at one of its ends, possibly a read error. This sample also contains other DNA sequences that code for the same CDR3. The chain is built from TRDV2 and TRDJ1, with 7 bases fitting TRDD3. The germline V gene has CDR1 GEAIGNYY and CDR2 EKD. The CDR3 sequence is 18 residues long. The DNA for the CDR3 is TGTGCCTGTGACGCCGTAGTGGGGGAGCCAAAATACACCGATAAGCTCATCTTT. It translates to CACDAVVGEPKYTDKLIF.

On this clone: A single base is all that separates this from a far larger clone, so a read error is likely. V and J are TRDV1 and TRDJ1, with 9 positions matching TRDD3. This CDR3 contains 24 residues. The V gene's germline CDR1 is TSWWSYY and CDR2 QGS. CDR3 DNA sequence: TGTGCTCTTGGGGAACTAACCTTGGTCCTACTTAAATCCCTTGGGGGATATGGGACCGATAAACTCACCTTT. The encoded protein is CALGELTLVLLKSLGGYGTDKLTF.

By share, this clone ranks as large. This sample includes further DNA sequences coding for the same CDR3. The rearrangement links TRAV38-2/DV8 to TRDJ1, with 11 bases that match TRDD3. V trimming: 0 bases; J trimming: 1 base; junction bases outside the gene matches: 20. The CDR3 sequence is 22 residues long. Looked up from germline, CDR1 is TSESDYY and CDR2 is QEAYKQQN. CDR3 sequence (DNA): TGTGCTTATAGGAGCGATCCCCTGGTGTACTGGGGGATAGGTAGTTGCACCGATAAACTCATCTTT. It translates to CAYRSDPLVYWGIGSCTDKLIF.

This clone appeared a few times. A read error likely explains why the TCRdb protein, taken from a much larger clone, differs from this DNA's translation at residue 4; the protein shown is translated from the DNA. The rearrangement joins TRDV2 to TRDJ1, with a possible D match to TRDD3 (6 bases). This CDR3 region has 19 residues. CDR1 is GEAIGNYY and CDR2 is EKD in the germline V gene. CDR3 in amino acids: CACGTVQGRLGSYTDKLIF. CDR3 nucleotides: TGTGCCTGTGGCACCGTTCAAGGCCGACTGGGCTCTTACACCGATAAACTCATCTTT.

This clone was found many times. This likely traces to a read error, being one base from a far larger clone. This sample also contains other DNA sequences that code for the same CDR3. J is TRDJ1 and V is TRDV3; tentatively, D is TRDD3 (6 bases). The V gene's germline CDR1 is TVYSNPD and CDR2 GDNSRS (reference sequence). This CDR3 region has 19 residues. Here the CDR3 DNA reads TGCGCCTTTTCCCCTACGTCGTACTGGGAGGTAGGGGACACCGATAAACTCATCTTT. Its translation: CAFSPTSYWEVGDTDKLIF.

Remarks on this clone: This DNA's translation differs at residue 4 from TCRdb's protein, which comes from a much larger clone; a read error is likely, and the protein shown is translated from the DNA. This chain connects TRDV3 to TRDJ1; perhaps TRDD3 as D (6 bases). CDR1 and CDR2 (germline): TVYSNPD, GDNSRS (reference sequence). The V end lost 4 bases, the J end lost 1 base, and 19 bases lay between the germline ends. This CDR3 comprises 15 residues. CDR3: CASTPFGGLTDKLIF. In DNA form, the CDR3 reads TGTGCCTCCACGCCTTTTGGGGGCCTCACCGATAAACTCATCTTT.

As for this clone: A far bigger clonotype differs at one base, so this is likely a read error. This sample includes further DNA sequences coding for the same CDR3. The chain has TRDV1 and TRDJ1; TRDD3 aligns across 9 bases. The length of the CDR3 is 25 residues. Germline V CDR1 and CDR2: TSWWSYY, QGS. The CDR3 loop reads CALGPELIPTLLGTGGGTYTDKLIF. CDR3 bases: TGCGCTCTTGGACCAGAACTAATTCCCACCCTACTCGGTACTGGGGGAGGAACTTACACCGATAAACTCATCTTT.

Of note for this clone: This DNA's translation and the protein TCRdb lists, from a much larger clone, do not match at residue 3, likely due to a read error; the protein shown is translated from the DNA. V is TRDV3 and J is TRDJ1, with 11 bases matching TRDD3. The CDR3 is 17 amino acids. Per germline, CDR1 TVYSNPD and CDR2 GDNSRS (reference sequence). The CDR3 loop is CARTPSAKYWGIGKLIF. CDR3 coding DNA: TGTGCCCGAACCCCCTCCGCTAAGTACTGGGGGATAGGTAAACTTATCTTT.

This clone has more than one count but fewer than ten. This probably arose from a read error, given a far larger clone one base away. Distinct nucleotide sequences in the sample also encode this CDR3. CDR3 sequence: CAASMSELGESVGKLIF. The CDR3 DNA is TGTGCAGCAAGCATGAGCGAGCTGGGGGAATCGGTGGGGAAGCTCATCTTT. The J gene is TRDJ1, the V gene TRAV23/DV6; 8 bases fit TRDD3. Trimming removed 0 bases from V and 11 bases from J; junction bases left unmatched: 21. The CDR3 is 17 amino acids. Germline V lookup: CDR1 NTAFDY, CDR2 IRPDVSE (reference sequence).